This TCR beta chain appears in the sequencing data of a study of blood T cell repertoires in COVID-19 (dated by TCRdb to 2019 to 2021). Context from the whole study: The collaborator samples originated in the United States, Italy and Spain and spanned the acute and convalescent phases of COVID-19. Deeply sampled blood TCRbeta repertoires from subjects exposed to, actively infected with, or recovered from COVID-19 were included in the dataset. The repertoires were released in a freely available public database intended as a resource for research on the immune response to SARS-CoV-2. The sample metadata nearly always contained a de-identified subject ID, COVID-19 status, age in years and sex. The material from the prospective study consisted of cDNA or gDNA derived from T cells, B-cell-depleted T cells, or PBMCs. Samples were obtained from the ongoing ImmuneRACE study (first 160 participants) and from over 1,000 subjects provided by 6 global collaborators. HLA class I and class II types, where available, came from metadata supplied by the sample provider rather than from assay-based typing. Study-level results and caveats: Clinical and demographic metadata were provided uncurated, with the amount varying by source and participant.

The immunoSEQ Assay, a bias-controlled multiplex PCR, was used to amplify TCRbeta CDR3 regions from genomic DNA. Per the authors' processing: Within the assay, amplification of reference gene primers was used to estimate how many nucleated cells each sample contained. To quantify the absolute abundance of each unique TCRbeta CDR3 rearrangement, sequence reads were collapsed and filtered. For each sample, productive Simpson clonality was calculated by taking the square root of Simpson's diversity index across productive rearrangements. The table comes from immuneACCESS by way of TCRdb, which keeps in-frame sequences with V and J called. Part of the clones is missing from these tables; in studies checked, under half for an unresolved V gene and the rest for unknown reasons. For V, J and clone size, that table is used; D and trimming come from the DNA. The sample table contains about 120,000 clones; only one count was recorded for around four fifths of them. The top ten constitute about 2.2% of the sample.

Trimmed from V: 5 bases; trimmed from J: 7 bases; junction bases lacking a gene match: 6. Per the germline V gene (reference sequence), LNHDA is the CDR1 and SQIVND is the CDR2. Inclusive of the bounding cysteine and phenylalanine, the CDR3 is 14 residues long. Solely the CDR3 DNA is kept, with 42 bases framed from the first base. Collaborating institutions collected whole blood in K2EDTA tubes following their own protocols. For TCRbeta analysis, collaborators shipped samples as frozen whole blood, isolated PBMCs, or DNA extracted from either of those sample types. Notes on this clone: What antigen it recognizes has not been identified. Per-base qualities were not stored, and no clone one base away is much larger.

This clonotype was obtained from a man under 40 with acute or convalescent COVID-19. Sequenced material: peripheral blood. Rearrangement joined TRBV19 to TRBJ2-2; 8 of the junction bases match TRBD1. The CDR3 in this case is CASSPDTGGGELFF. The bases read TGTGCCAGTAGTCCCGATACAGGGGGCGGGGAGCTGTTTTTT.